The sequence of this T cell receptor (beta chain) was determined in a study of shared clonotypes between healthy human individuals. TCRdb's table, derived via immunoSEQ multiplex PCR, lists solely in-frame clones and lacks some. The sample shows millions of clones, 90% to 95% of them seen only once. The V segment lost 5 bases and the J segment 6 bases; nucleotides outside the gene matches: 3. CDR3 length equals 14 residues. CDR1 is SEHNR and CDR2 is FQNEAQ in the germline V gene (reference sequence). This clone came up a few times. Its antigen is not identified. Other DNA variants within this sample encode the same CDR3. Study-wide points: Among non-shared clonotypes, generation probabilities were lower than among those shared by all four donors.

The TCR sequence derives from a man aged 18 to 30 in good health. Some clones in this sample may be carry-over from other donors' samples. Sequenced input: naive CD4+ T cells from PBMCs. Subset here: CD45RA+ positively selected. The chain employs TRBV7-9 and TRBJ1-5, with 11 bases lining up with TRBD1. The CDR3, as DNA: TGTGCCAGCAGCCCCGGGACAGGGGGTCAGCCCCAGCATTTT. Translated: CASSPGTGGQPQHF.